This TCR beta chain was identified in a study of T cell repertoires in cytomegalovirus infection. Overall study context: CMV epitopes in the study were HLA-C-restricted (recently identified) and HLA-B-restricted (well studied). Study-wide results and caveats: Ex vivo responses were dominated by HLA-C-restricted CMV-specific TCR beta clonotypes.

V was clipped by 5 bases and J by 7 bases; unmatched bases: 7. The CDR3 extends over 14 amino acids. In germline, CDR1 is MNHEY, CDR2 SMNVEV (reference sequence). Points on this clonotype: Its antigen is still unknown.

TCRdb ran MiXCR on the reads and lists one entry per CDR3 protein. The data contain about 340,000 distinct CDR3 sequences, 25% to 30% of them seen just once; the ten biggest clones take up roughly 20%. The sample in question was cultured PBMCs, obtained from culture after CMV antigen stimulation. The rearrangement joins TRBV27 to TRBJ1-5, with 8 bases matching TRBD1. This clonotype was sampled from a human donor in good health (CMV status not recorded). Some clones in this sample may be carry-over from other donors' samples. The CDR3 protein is CASSIRTGKQPQHF. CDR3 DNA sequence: TGTGCCAGCAGTATACGGACAGGGAAACAGCCCCAGCATTTT.